Listed below are T cell receptor beta chains from one sample, sequenced in a study of T-cell reconstitution after alpha-beta-depleted transplantation in children. TCRdb reanalysed the PCR reads using MiXCR and keeps one entry per CDR3 protein. The repertoire holds some 340,000 distinct CDR3 sequences, with over 9% as singletons. Material: PBMCs from the stem cell graft donor, obtained from the stem cell graft. These receptors all stem from a human donor who donated a stem cell graft to a child with acute lymphoblastic leukemia. CDR3s include the opening cysteine and the closing phenylalanine or tryptophan. The D gene is left open where the match is weak. Clone size is shown for a subset of rows, as once, few, many or a class of expanded clone.

TRBJ2-7 TRBV4-3 - many TGCGCCAGCAGCCAAGATCTTGAACTAGGATACGAGCAGTACTTC CASSQDLELGYEQYF
TRBJ2-1 TRBV5-1 TRBD2 - TGCGCCAGCAGCTCCCCGACTAGCGGGAGGGTACGGAATGAGCAGTTCTTC CASSSPTSGRVRNEQFF
TRBJ2-7 TRBV5-5 - many TGTGCCAGCAGCTTGGTGGGCAGGTCCTACGAGCAGTACTTC CASSLVGRSYEQYF
TRBJ2-5 TRBV20-1 - - TGCAGTGCTACGAGACAGGCCCAAGAGACCCAGTACTTC CSATRQAQETQYF
TRBJ2-7 TRBV18 TRBD2 few TGTGCCAGCTCACCAAAGGGACTAGCGGGAGGGCACGAGCAGTACTTC CASSPKGLAGGHEQYF
TRBJ1-1 TRBV7-2 - - TGTGCCAGCAGCTCAAACGTCTTCCAAGATGAAGCTTTCTTT CASSSNVFQDEAFF
TRBJ2-1 TRBV15 TRBD2 few TGTGCCACCAGCAGAGATCACCCCATCCTAGCGGGAGGGCTCAATGAGCAGTTCTTC CATSRDHPILAGGLNEQFF
TRBJ1-1 TRBV7-6 - many TGTGCCAGCAGCTTAGCCAGGGGTATGTCGTTAGAAGCTTTCTTT CASSLARGMSLEAFF
TRBJ2-2 TRBV7-3 - few TGTGCCAGCAGCTGGGGGGCCCCCGGGGAGCTGTTTTTT CASSWGAPGELFF
TRBJ1-2 TRBV4-1 TRBD1 few TGCGCCAGCAGCCAAGAAAGGGCAGGGGGCAGGGAAAACTATGGCTACACCTTC CASSQERAGGRENYGYTF
TRBJ2-5 TRBV4-3 TRBD1 - TGCGCCAGCAGCCAAGAAACATTAGGACAGGGATGGGGAGAGACCCAGTACTTC CASSQETLGQGWGETQYF
TRBJ2-1 TRBV3-1 TRBD2 - TGTGCCAGCTGCCCATCCATTTATAGCGGGACTCCCGCACATGAGCAGTTCTTC CASCPSIYSGTPAHEQFF
TRBJ2-7 TRBV6-5 - few TGTGCCAGCAGTTACTCTGCGCGCGCCTACGAGCAGTACTTC CASSYSARAYEQYF
TRBJ1-4 TRBV4-3 TRBD1 few TGCGCCAGCAGCAGGACAGGGCGGTATGAAAAACTGTTTTTT CASSRTGRYEKLFF
TRBJ2-7 TRBV6-2/TRBV6-3 TRBD1 few TGTGCCAGCAGTTACTCGGGGGACAGGAGAACCTACGAGCAGTACTTC CASSYSGDRRTYEQYF
TRBJ2-3 TRBV5-1 - - TGCGCCAGCAGCTTGTGGGGCGACACAGATACGCAGTATTTT CASSLWGDTDTQYF
TRBJ2-1 TRBV12-3/TRBV12-4 TRBD2 - TGTGCCAGCAGTCCTGCTAGCGGGAGATCCTACAATGAGCAGTTCTTC CASSPASGRSYNEQFF
TRBJ2-3 TRBV12-3/TRBV12-4 TRBD1 - TGTGCCAGCAGTTTTTCGGGACAGGGAGATACGCAGTATTTT CASSFSGQGDTQYF
TRBJ2-2 TRBV7-6 - few TGTGCCAGCAGCCTCCTTACTGGGTACGGCGGGGAGCTGTTTTTT CASSLLTGYGGELFF
TRBJ2-3 TRBV7-2 - many TGTGCCAGCAGCCAGCAGACAGGACGCACAGATACGCAGTATTTT CASSQQTGRTDTQYF
TRBJ2-7 TRBV6-1 TRBD2 few TGTGCCAGCAGTCGGGGGCCGGGACTAGTCGACGAGCAGTACTTC CASSRGPGLVDEQYF
TRBJ1-4 TRBV6-1 - many TGTGCCAGCAGCCTCAGTAGGGGAGCCTCAAATGAAAAACTGTTTTTT CASSLSRGASNEKLFF